What follows is one T cell receptor beta chain and its context. Its specificity is unknown. The source of the sample is a study of cytomegalovirus exposure and HLA in healthy donors. Study outcomes and limitations: In a later analysis, most CMV-associated TCR beta chains appeared HLA-restricted. Reports indicated that the classifier achieved high specificity and sensitivity in diagnosing cytomegalovirus status. Earlier results showed most TCR beta V segments being productive about 90% or about 30% of the time. Among TCR sequences, most were rare, though some public TCRs appeared in many donors.

PCR used 60 Vbeta primers and 13 Jbeta primers. Data came from immunoSEQ multiplex PCR; TCRdb stores just in-frame clones and leaves some out. The data show more than 80,000 clones, 64% seen once. The clonotype comes from a man aged 60 to 69 in good health and CMV-seronegative. Sequenced input: PBMCs.

CDR3 sequence (DNA): TGTGCCAGCAGTTTGACAGGGAAGAACACTGAAGCTTTCTTT. Amino acids: CASSLTGKNTEAFF. The gene calls are TRBV6-5 and TRBJ1-1, with TRBD1 matching 7 bases. This CDR3 has 14 amino acids. Trimming cost V 4 bases and J 1 base; bases outside gene matches: 3. Germline V gives CDR1 MNHEY, CDR2 SVGAGI.